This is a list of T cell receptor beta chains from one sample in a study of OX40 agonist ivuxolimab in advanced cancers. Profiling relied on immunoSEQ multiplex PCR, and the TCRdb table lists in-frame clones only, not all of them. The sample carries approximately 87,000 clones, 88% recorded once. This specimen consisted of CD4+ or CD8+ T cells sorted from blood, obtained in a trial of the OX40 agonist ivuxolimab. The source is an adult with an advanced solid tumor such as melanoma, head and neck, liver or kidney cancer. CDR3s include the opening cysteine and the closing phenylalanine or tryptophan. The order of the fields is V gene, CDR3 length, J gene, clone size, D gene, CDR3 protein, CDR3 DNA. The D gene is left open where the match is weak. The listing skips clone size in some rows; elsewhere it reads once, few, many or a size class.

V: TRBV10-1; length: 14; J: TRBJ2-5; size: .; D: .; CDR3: CASSDSGPQETQYF; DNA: TGCGCCAGCAGTGACTCCGGGCCCCAAGAGACCCAGTACTTC
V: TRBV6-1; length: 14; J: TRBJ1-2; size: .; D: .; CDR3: CASTQGVPNYGYTF; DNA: TGTGCCAGCACCCAAGGGGTTCCTAACTATGGCTACACCTTC
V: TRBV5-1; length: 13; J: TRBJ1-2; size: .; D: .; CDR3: CASSLSPEYGYTF; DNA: TGCGCCAGCAGCTTGAGCCCCGAGTATGGCTACACCTTC
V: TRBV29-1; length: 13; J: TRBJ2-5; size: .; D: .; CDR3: CSVYRGRIETQYF; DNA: TGCAGCGTGTATCGGGGGCGCATAGAGACCCAGTACTTC
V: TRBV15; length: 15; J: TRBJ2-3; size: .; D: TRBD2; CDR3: CATSGWAGGTDTQYF; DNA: TGTGCCACCAGCGGCTGGGCGGGAGGGACAGATACGCAGTATTTT
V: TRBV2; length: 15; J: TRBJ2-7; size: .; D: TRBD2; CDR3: CASRTSSASGYEQYF; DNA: TGTGCCAGCAGAACATCTTCGGCTAGCGGCTACGAGCAGTACTTC
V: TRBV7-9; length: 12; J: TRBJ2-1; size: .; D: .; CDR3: CASSLIASEQFF; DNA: TGTGCCAGCAGCTTGATAGCAAGTGAGCAGTTCTTC
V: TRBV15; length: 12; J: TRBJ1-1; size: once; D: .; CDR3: CATSREGREAFF; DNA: TGTGCCACCAGCAGAGAGGGCAGAGAAGCTTTCTTT
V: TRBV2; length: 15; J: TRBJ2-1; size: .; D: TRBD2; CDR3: CASRDTSGRANEQFF; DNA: TGTGCCAGCAGGGATACTAGCGGGAGAGCCAATGAGCAGTTCTTC
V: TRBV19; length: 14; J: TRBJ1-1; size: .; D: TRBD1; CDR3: CASSMRGRDREAFF; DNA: TGTGCCAGTAGTATGAGGGGGCGGGACAGGGAAGCTTTCTTT
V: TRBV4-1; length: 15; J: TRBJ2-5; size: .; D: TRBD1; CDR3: CASSHGQGAGETQYF; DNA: TGCGCCAGCAGCCACGGACAGGGGGCTGGCGAGACCCAGTACTTC
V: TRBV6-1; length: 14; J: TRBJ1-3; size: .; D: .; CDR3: CASRHMGTGNTIYF; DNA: TGTGCCAGCAGGCACATGGGGACTGGAAACACCATATATTTT
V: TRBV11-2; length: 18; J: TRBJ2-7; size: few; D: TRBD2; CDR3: CASTLGGVAGWSSYEQYF; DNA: TGTGCCAGCACCCTAGGCGGTGTAGCGGGTTGGAGCTCCTACGAGCAGTACTTC
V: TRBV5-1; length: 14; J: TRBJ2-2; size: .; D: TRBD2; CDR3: CASSGGLAAGELFF; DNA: TGCGCCAGCAGCGGGGGACTAGCGGCCGGGGAGCTGTTTTTT
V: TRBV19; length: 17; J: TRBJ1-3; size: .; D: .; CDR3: CASSTRFGQLSGNTIYF; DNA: TGTGCCAGTAGTACACGTTTTGGACAGCTCTCTGGAAACACCATATATTTT
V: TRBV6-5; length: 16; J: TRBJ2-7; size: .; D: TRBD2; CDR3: CASSSGGASGLYEQYF; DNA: TGTGCCAGCAGTTCCGGGGGGGCTAGCGGTCTCTACGAGCAGTACTTC
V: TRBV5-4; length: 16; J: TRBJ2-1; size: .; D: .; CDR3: CASSEGGPGNYNEQFF; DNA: TGTGCCAGCAGCGAGGGGGGGCCGGGGAACTACAATGAGCAGTTCTTC
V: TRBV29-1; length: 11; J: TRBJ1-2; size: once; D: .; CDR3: CSVSANYGYTF; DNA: TGCAGCGTTAGTGCTAACTATGGCTACACCTTC
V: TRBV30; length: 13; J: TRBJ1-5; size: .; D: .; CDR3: CAWSLYSNQPQHF; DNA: TGTGCCTGGAGTCTCTATAGCAATCAGCCCCAGCATTTT
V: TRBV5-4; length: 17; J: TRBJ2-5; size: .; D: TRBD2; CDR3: CASSLRLAGGGWETQYF; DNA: TGTGCCAGCAGCTTGAGACTAGCGGGAGGGGGTTGGGAGACCCAGTACTTC
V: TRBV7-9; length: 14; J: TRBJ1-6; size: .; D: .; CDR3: CASSLGQVNSPLHF; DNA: TGTGCCAGCAGCTTAGGACAGGTTAATTCACCCCTCCACTTT
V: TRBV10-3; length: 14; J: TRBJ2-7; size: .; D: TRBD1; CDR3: CAIRGVGQGGEQYF; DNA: TGTGCCATCAGAGGGGTGGGACAGGGAGGCGAGCAGTACTTC
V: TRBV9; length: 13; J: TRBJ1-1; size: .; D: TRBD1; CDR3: CASRGQANTEAFF; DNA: TGTGCCAGCAGGGGACAGGCGAACACTGAAGCTTTCTTT
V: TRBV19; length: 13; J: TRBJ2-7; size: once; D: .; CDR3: CASSMVRSREQYF; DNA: TGTGCCAGTAGTATGGTCAGATCGCGCGAGCAGTACTTC
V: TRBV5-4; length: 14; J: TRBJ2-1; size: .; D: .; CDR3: CASSFYQGQNEQFF; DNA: TGTGCCAGCAGCTTTTATCAGGGGCAGAATGAGCAGTTCTTC
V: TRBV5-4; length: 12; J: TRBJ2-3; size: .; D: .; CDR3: CASSGSTDTQYF; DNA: TGTGCCAGCAGCGGAAGCACAGATACGCAGTATTTT
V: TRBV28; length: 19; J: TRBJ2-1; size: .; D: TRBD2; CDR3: CASSFYPFSGRASDNEQFF; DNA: TGTGCCAGCAGTTTTTATCCGTTTAGCGGGAGGGCCAGCGACAATGAGCAGTTCTTC
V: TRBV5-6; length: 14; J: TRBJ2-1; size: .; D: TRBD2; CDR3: CASSLTSVDNEQFF; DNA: TGTGCCAGCAGCTTGACTAGCGTCGACAATGAGCAGTTCTTC
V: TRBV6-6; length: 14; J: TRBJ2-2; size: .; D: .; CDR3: CASSYTQRTGELFF; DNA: TGTGCCAGCAGTTATACCCAGAGGACCGGGGAGCTGTTTTTT
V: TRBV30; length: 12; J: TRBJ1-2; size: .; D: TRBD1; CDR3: CAWSGTGYGYTF; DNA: TGTGCCTGGAGTGGGACAGGCTATGGCTACACCTTC
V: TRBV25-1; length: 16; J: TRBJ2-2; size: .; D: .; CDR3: CASSDPTTGNTGELFF; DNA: TGTGCCAGCAGTGACCCTACGACAGGAAACACCGGGGAGCTGTTTTTT
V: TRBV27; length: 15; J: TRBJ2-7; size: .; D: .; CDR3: CASSFSPPGFTEQYF; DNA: TGTGCCAGCAGTTTTTCCCCGCCCGGCTTCACCGAGCAGTACTTC
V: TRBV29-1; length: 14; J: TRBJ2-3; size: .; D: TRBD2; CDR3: CSVLAGMRTDTQYF; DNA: TGCAGCGTTCTAGCGGGAATGAGGACAGATACGCAGTATTTT
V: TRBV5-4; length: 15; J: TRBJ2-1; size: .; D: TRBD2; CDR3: CASSLTSGADNEQFF; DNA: TGTGCCAGCAGTTTAACTAGCGGTGCGGACAATGAGCAGTTCTTC
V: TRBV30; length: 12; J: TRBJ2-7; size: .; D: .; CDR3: CAWSVSRAEQYF; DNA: TGTGCCTGGAGTGTTAGTAGGGCGGAACAGTACTTC
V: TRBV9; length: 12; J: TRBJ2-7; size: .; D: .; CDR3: CASSTLEGEQYF; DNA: TGTGCCAGCAGCACCCTGGAGGGCGAGCAGTACTTC